Below, 18 T cell receptor beta chains from the same sample are listed, as sequenced in a study of cytomegalovirus exposure and HLA in healthy donors. Both 60 Vbeta primers and 13 Jbeta primers went into the PCR. This table comes from immunoSEQ multiplex PCR, and its TCRdb copy is limited to in-frame clones, with some not included. Its table lists about 88,000 clones. Specimen: PBMCs. All receptors derive from a girl between 5 and 17 years old in good health and CMV-seropositive.

CDR3 sequence reads: CASRRTGESYEQYF. As DNA, the CDR3 is TGTGCCAGCAGAAGGACAGGTGAATCCTACGAGCAGTACTTC. The V and J genes are TRBV2 and TRBJ2-7, with 7 bases aligning to TRBD1. Trimming cost V 6 bases and J 1 base; bases outside gene matches: 6. This CDR3 region has 14 residues. Germline CDR1 reads SNHLY; CDR2 reads FYNNEI.

As for this clone: Mismatch with germline at one junction end may stem from a read error. The chain carries TRBV6-1 and TRBJ2-7; D possibly corresponds to TRBD1 (5 bases). CDR1 is MNHNS and CDR2 is SASEGT in the germline V gene. The CDR3 contains 10 residues. This CDR3 is CASSEERQLF. CDR3 nucleotides: TGTGCCAGCAGTGAAGAAAGACAGCTCTTC.

J is TRBJ2-2 and V is TRBV4-1; 8 bases agree with TRBD2. J gave up 6 bases and V 7 bases, and 10 bases lay outside the gene matches. Germline V gene sequence: CDR1 MGHRA, CDR2 YSYEKL. The CDR3 runs 15 residues. CDR3 bases: TGCGCCAGCACCCCCAGCGGGGGCTACCCCGGGGAGCTGTTTTTT. The encoded protein is CASTPSGGYPGELFF.

The CDR3 coding sequence is TGTGCCAGCAGCTATGACTTAGCCCTGCAGTTCTTC. Encoded protein: CASSYDLALQFF. The rearrangement links TRBV7-2 to TRBJ2-1; the D is unclear. V lost 4 bases and J 12 bases, leaving 13 bases between the germline ends. The CDR3 loop spans 12 amino acids. Germline V gives CDR1 SGHTA, CDR2 FQGNSA.

A remark on this clone: At one end the junction does not follow the germline gene, possibly because of a read error. The rearrangement uses TRBV5-6 and TRBJ1-4, with TRBD1 as a possible D gene (6 bases). This CDR3 spans 17 amino acids. CDR1 and CDR2 (germline): SGHDT, YYEEEE. The CDR3 sequence is CVSNLQGQPVTNEKLFF. CDR3 nucleotides: TGTGTCAGCAACCTACAGGGCCAACCTGTGACTAATGAAAAACTGTTTTTT. Full variable domain (missing parts from reference TRBV5-6 and TRBJ1-4): DAGVTQSPTHLIKTRGQQVTLRCSPKSGHDTVSWYQQALGQGPQFIFQYYEEEERQRGNFPDRFSGHQFPNYSSELNVNALLLGDSALYLCVSNLQGQPVTNEKLFFGSGTQLSVL.

The chain couples TRBV11-2 to TRBJ2-3; 7 bases are shared with TRBD1. The CDR3 spans 15 residues. CDR1 is SGHAT, CDR2 FQNNGV, per germline. V was clipped by 5 bases and J by 4 bases; unmatched bases: 9. Here the CDR3 DNA reads TGTGCCAGCAGCACCGGGACAGACGCTTCAGATACGCAGTATTTT. As protein: CASSTGTDASDTQYF.

On this clone: At one end, the junction sequence differs from germline, possibly due to a read error. The CDR3 DNA reads as TGTGCCAGCAGCGCTGTTCCGGGAGCCTCCGACAATGAGCAGTTCTTC. Protein: CASSAVPGASDNEQFF. The V gene is TRBV7-3, the J gene TRBJ2-1; D is perhaps TRBD2 (6 bases). This CDR3 spans 16 amino acids. Germline lookup yields CDR1 SGHTA and CDR2 FQGTGA. The variable domain in full, with the rest retrieved from reference TRBV7-3 and TRBJ2-1, is GAGVSQTPSNKVTEKGKYVELRCDPISGHTALYWYRQSLGQGPEFLIYFQGTGAADDSGLPNDRFFAVRPEGSVSTLKIQRTERGDSAVYLCASSAVPGASDNEQFFGPGTRLTVL.

This rearrangement joins TRBV2 to TRBJ1-5; D is undetermined. This CDR3 comprises 15 residues. The germline V gene encodes CDR1 SNHLY and CDR2 FYNNEI. V dropped 4 bases and J dropped 0 bases, with 10 bases sitting between them. CDR3 sequence (DNA): TGTGCCAGCAGTGGAGGAGGAGCTAGCAATCAGCCCCAGCATTTT. Its protein product is CASSGGGASNQPQHF.

The chain carries TRBV7-9 and TRBJ2-7, with a possible D match to TRBD1 (6 bases). V lost 0 bases and J lost 2, with 14 bases in between. In germline, CDR1 is SEHNR, CDR2 FQNEAQ (reference sequence). The CDR3 runs 16 residues. CDR3 residues: CASSLASGAFTYEQYV. For the CDR3, the DNA is TGTGCCAGCAGCTTAGCCTCAGGGGCCTTCACCTACGAGCAGTACGTC.

The rearrangement links TRBV28 to TRBJ1-1; TRBD1 might be the D (6 bases). Germline CDR1 MDHEN, CDR2 SYDVKM. The CDR3 has 16 amino acids. V lost 3 bases and J 0 bases, leaving 14 bases between the germline ends. This CDR3 is CASSFTYRVLNTEAFF. Here the CDR3 DNA reads TGTGCCAGCAGTTTCACCTACAGGGTTCTGAACACTGAAGCTTTCTTT. Supplemented by reference TRBV28 and TRBJ1-1, the full variable domain reads DVKVTQSSRYLVKRTGEKVFLECVQDMDHENMFWYRQDPGLGLRLIYFSYDVKMKEKGDIPEGYSVSREKKERFSLILESASTNQTSMYLCASSFTYRVLNTEAFFGQGTRLTVV.

This chain links TRBV28 with TRBJ1-5; 7 positions match TRBD1. The ends lost 5 bases at V and 3 bases at J; junction bases unmatched: 10. Germline CDR1 and CDR2: MDHEN and SYDVKM. The CDR3 spans 16 residues. The DNA for the CDR3 is TGTGCCAGCAGTACCGAAGCTACAGGGGTCAATCAGCCCCAGCATTTT. The encoded protein is CASSTEATGVNQPQHF.

The chain couples TRBV30 to TRBJ1-1; 8 positions match TRBD1. The germline CDR1 and CDR2 sequences are GTSNPN and SVGIG (reference sequence). The length of the CDR3 is 12 residues. J gave up 8 bases and V 5 bases, and 7 bases lay outside the gene matches. CDR3 nucleotide sequence: TGTGCCTGGGGTCGACAGGGGACCGAAGCTTTCTTT. Encoded protein: CAWGRQGTEAFF.

The chain is built from TRBV18 and TRBJ1-6, with 8 nucleotides matching TRBD1. Trimming removed 3 bases from V and 5 bases from J; junction bases left unmatched: 6. Per germline, CDR1 KGHSH and CDR2 LQKENI. The CDR3 sequence is 16 residues long. The CDR3 sequence: CASSPKMTGDNSPLHF. Written as DNA, the CDR3 is TGTGCCAGCTCACCCAAGATGACAGGGGATAATTCACCCCTCCACTTT.

This sequence joins TRBV2 and TRBJ2-5; D not resolved. V lost 6 bases and J lost 2, with 7 bases in between. The CDR3 spans 12 residues. Per the germline V gene, CDR1 is SNHLY and CDR2 is FYNNEI. The CDR3 region has the DNA TGTGCCAGCAGGGAGTTGCAAGAGACCCAGTACTTC. It translates to CASRELQETQYF.

The gene calls are TRBV5-6 and TRBJ2-3; 8 positions agree with TRBD1. The CDR3 covers 15 residues. J was trimmed by 4 bases and V by 3 bases; bases with no gene match: 7. Germline V gene sequence: CDR1 SGHDT, CDR2 YYEEEE. CDR3 sequence reads: CASSSGTGWADTQYF. CDR3 bases: TGTGCCAGCAGCTCCGGGACAGGTTGGGCAGATACGCAGTATTTT. The entire variable domain, with the rest obtained from reference TRBV5-6 and TRBJ2-3, is as follows: DAGVTQSPTHLIKTRGQQVTLRCSPKSGHDTVSWYQQALGQGPQFIFQYYEEEERQRGNFPDRFSGHQFPNYSSELNVNALLLGDSALYLCASSSGTGWADTQYFGPGTRLTVL.

This chain connects TRBV7-9 to TRBJ1-4; D not certain. The CDR3 contains 15 residues. Per the germline V gene, CDR1 is SEHNR and CDR2 is FQNEAQ (reference sequence). Trimming pared 4 bases from V and 3 bases from J, leaving 12 bases between. Written as DNA, the CDR3 is TGTGCCAGCAGCTATCCGAGCGGGCCTAATGAAAAACTGTTTTTT. Protein product: CASSYPSGPNEKLFF.

This rearrangement joins TRBV27 to TRBJ2-2; tentatively, D is TRBD1 (5 bases). The CDR3 runs 14 residues. CDR1 and CDR2 (germline): MNHEY, SMNVEV (reference sequence). V was trimmed by 7 bases and J by 2 bases, leaving 11 bases between them. CDR3 nucleotides: TGTGCCAGCATAGGGCAGGGAAACACCGGGGAGCTGTTTTTT. It codes for CASIGQGNTGELFF.

The J gene is TRBJ2-5, the V gene TRBV6-1, with D perhaps TRBD2 (5 bases). Germline assignment: CDR1 MNHNS and CDR2 SASEGT. The CDR3 runs to 17 residues. Between the trimmed V and J ends, which lost 0 bases and 4 bases, there was a span of 18 bases. CDR3 amino acids: CASSEAPGNYAGETQYF. The CDR3 DNA reads TGTGCCAGCAGTGAAGCCCCGGGGAATTACGCTGGAGAGACCCAGTACTTC.